A few counts support the clone carrying this TCR beta chain. The sample comes from a study of regulatory T cells in long-lasting Graves disease. The CDR3 extends over 15 amino acids. CDR1 is SEHNR and CDR2 is FQNEAQ in the germline V gene (reference sequence). The germline V and J ends were trimmed by 0 bases and 7 bases, with 16 bases remaining between them. Relying on iRepertoire HTBI primers and Arm-PCR of CDR3 regions, the team built TCR beta libraries. TCRdb redid the calling of the multiplex PCR reads with MiXCR, one entry per CDR3 protein. Of about 560,000 distinct CDR3 sequences listed, around 16% were seen once; the top ten hold 12%. Sample time point: newly diagnosed GD, antithyroid drugs for less than 3 months. From RNA extracted from PBMCs, the TCR library was made. This sample also appeared in a second study, on T cells in Graves' hyperthyroidism and ophthalmopathy. As that report states: These patients, aged 18 to 65, had recently diagnosed hyperthyroidism lasting under 2 months. Ophthalmopathy and stable hyperthyroidism were told apart by a 13 V-J model.

The chain joins TRBV7-9 to TRBJ2-7; D may be TRBD2 (7 bases). The sample in question was peripheral blood mononuclear cells (PBMCs), obtained at new diagnosis, from a patient treated with antithyroid drugs. This sequence originates from a man aged 18 to 29 with Graves disease. CDR3 sequence reads: CASSLARGAPREQYF. In DNA form, the CDR3 reads TGTGCCAGCAGCTTAGCACGGGGGGCCCCTCGGGAGCAGTACTTC. The entire variable domain, with the rest obtained from reference TRBV7-9 and TRBJ2-7, is as follows: DTGVSQNPRHKITKRGQNVTFRCDPISEHNRLYWYRQTLGQGPEFLTYFQNEAQLEKSRLLSDRFSAERPKGSFSTLEIQRTEQGDSAMYLCASSLARGAPREQYFGPGTRLTVT.